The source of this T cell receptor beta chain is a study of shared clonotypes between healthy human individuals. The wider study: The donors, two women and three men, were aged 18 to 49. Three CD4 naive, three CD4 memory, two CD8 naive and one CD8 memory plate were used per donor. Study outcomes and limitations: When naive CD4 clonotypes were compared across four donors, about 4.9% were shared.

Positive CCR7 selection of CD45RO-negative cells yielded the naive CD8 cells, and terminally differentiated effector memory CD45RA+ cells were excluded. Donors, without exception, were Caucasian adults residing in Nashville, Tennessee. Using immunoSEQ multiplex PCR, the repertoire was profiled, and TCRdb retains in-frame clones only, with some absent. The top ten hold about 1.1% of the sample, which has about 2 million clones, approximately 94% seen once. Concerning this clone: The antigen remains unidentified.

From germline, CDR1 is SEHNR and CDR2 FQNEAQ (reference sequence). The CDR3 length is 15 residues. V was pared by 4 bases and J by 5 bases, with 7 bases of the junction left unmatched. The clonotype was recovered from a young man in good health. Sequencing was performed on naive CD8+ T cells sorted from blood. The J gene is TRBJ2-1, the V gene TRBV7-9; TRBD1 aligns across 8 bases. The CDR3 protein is CASSSEQGVDNEQFF. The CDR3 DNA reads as TGTGCCAGCAGCTCAGAACAGGGGGTGGACAATGAGCAGTTCTTC.